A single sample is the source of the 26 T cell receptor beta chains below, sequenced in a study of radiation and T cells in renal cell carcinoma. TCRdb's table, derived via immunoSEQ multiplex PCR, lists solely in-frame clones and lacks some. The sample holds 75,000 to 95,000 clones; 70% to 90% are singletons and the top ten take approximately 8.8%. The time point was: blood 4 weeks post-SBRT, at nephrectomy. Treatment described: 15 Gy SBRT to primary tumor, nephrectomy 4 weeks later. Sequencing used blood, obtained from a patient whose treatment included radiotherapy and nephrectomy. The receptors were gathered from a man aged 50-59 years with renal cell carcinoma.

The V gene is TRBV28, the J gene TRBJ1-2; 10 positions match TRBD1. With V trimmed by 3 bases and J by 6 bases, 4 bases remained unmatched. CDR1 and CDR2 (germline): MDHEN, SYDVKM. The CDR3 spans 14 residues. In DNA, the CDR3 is TGTGCCAGCAGTTTGAGCGGACAGGGGGATGGCTACACCTTC. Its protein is CASSLSGQGDGYTF.

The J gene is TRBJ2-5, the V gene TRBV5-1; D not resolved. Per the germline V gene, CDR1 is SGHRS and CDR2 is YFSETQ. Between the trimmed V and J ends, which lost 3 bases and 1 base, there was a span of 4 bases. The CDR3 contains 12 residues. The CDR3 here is CASSSSQETQYF. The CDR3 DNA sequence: TGCGCCAGCAGCTCCTCCCAAGAGACCCAGTACTTC.

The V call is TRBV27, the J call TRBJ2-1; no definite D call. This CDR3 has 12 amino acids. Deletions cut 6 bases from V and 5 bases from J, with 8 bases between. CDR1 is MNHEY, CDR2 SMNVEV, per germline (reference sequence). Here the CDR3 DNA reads TGTGCCAGCAGATCGGGTCACAATGAGCAGTTCTTC. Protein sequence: CASRSGHNEQFF.

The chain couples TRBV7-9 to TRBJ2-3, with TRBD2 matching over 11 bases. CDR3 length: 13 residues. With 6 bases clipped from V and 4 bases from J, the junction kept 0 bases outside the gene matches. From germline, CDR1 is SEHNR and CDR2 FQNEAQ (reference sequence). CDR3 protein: CASRLAGADTQYF. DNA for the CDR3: TGTGCCAGCAGACTAGCGGGGGCAGATACGCAGTATTTT.

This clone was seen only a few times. The CDR3 DNA follows: TGTGCCAGCAGTCTAGCGGGATTTTCCTACGAGCAGTACTTC. It specifies CASSLAGFSYEQYF. The rearrangement links TRBV28 to TRBJ2-7; 9 bases line up with TRBD2. Germline V gene data show CDR1 as MDHEN and CDR2 as SYDVKM. The CDR3 extends over 14 amino acids. The junction had 3 bases not matched to a gene; V was cut back by 5 bases and J by 1 base.

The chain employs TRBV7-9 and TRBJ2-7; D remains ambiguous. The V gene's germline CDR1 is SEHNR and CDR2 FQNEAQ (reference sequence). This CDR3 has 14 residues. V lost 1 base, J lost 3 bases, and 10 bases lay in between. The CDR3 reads CASSLGGDDYEQYF. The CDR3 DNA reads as TGTGCCAGCAGCTTAGGAGGAGACGACTACGAGCAGTACTTC.

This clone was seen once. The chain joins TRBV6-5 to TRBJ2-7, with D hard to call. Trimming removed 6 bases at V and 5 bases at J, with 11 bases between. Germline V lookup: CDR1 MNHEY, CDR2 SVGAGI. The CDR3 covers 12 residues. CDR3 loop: CASRQYLNEQYF. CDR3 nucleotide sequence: TGTGCCAGCAGGCAGTATCTCAACGAGCAGTACTTC.

The CDR3 nucleotides read TGTGCCAGCAGCCGCCCGGGGGGCCGATACAATGAGCAGTTCTTC. Encoded protein: CASSRPGGRYNEQFF. The chain employs TRBV6-5 and TRBJ2-1, with D tentatively TRBD2 (7 bases). Per the germline V gene, CDR1 is MNHEY and CDR2 is SVGAGI. The CDR3 totals 15 residues. With 6 bases removed from V and 4 bases from J, the gap between germline ends came to 16 bases.

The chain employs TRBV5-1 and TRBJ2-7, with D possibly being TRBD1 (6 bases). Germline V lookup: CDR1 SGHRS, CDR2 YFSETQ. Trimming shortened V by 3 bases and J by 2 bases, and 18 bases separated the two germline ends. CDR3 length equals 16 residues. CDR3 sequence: CASSSQGSGRTYEQYF. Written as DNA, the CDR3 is TGCGCCAGCAGCTCCCAGGGGTCGGGACGGACCTACGAGCAGTACTTC. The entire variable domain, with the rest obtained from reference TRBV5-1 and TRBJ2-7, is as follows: KAGVTQTPRYLIKTRGQQVTLSCSPISGHRSVSWYQQTPGQGLQFLFEYFSETQRNKGNFPGRFSGRQFSNSRSEMNVSTLELGDSALYLCASSSQGSGRTYEQYFGPGTRLTVT.

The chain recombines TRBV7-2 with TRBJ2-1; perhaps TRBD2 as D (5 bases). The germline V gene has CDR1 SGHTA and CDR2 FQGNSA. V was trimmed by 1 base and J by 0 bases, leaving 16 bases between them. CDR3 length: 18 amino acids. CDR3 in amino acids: CASSLVDFRGSSYNEQFF. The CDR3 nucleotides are TGTGCCAGCAGCTTAGTTGATTTTCGGGGAAGCTCCTACAATGAGCAGTTCTTC.

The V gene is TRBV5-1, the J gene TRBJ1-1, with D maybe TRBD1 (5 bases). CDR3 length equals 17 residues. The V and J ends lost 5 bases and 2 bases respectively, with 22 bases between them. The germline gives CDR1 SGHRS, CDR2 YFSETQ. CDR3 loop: CASSGALGRRINTEAFF. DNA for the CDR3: TGCGCCAGCAGTGGGGCCCTTGGCAGGAGAATTAACACTGAAGCTTTCTTT.

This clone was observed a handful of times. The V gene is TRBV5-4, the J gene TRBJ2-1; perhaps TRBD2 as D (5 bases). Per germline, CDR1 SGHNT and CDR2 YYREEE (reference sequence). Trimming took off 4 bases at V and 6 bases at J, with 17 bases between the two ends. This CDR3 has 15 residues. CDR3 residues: CASSTRAGEGNEQFF. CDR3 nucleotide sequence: TGTGCCAGCAGCACGAGGGCTGGCGAGGGCAATGAGCAGTTCTTC.

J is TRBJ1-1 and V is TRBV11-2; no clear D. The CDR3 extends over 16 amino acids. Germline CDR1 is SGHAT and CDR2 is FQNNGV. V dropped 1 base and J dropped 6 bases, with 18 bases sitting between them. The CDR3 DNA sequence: TGTGCCAGCAGCTTAGTGATTGGTTTGGAATATCCTGAAGCTTTCTTT. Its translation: CASSLVIGLEYPEAFF.

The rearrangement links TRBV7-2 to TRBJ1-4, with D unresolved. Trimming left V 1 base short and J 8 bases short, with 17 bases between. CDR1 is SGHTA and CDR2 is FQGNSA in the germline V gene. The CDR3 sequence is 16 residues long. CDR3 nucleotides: TGTGCCAGCAGCTTAGTTCCGGGAACAACTGAGGAAAAACTGTTTTTT. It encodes CASSLVPGTTEEKLFF.

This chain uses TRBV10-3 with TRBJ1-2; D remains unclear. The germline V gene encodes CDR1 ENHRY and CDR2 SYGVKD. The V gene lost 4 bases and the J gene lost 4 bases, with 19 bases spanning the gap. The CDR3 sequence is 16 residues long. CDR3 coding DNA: TGTGCCATCAGTGGGCTTTATGTAGGTTCGGCCTATGGCTACACCTTC. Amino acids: CAISGLYVGSAYGYTF.

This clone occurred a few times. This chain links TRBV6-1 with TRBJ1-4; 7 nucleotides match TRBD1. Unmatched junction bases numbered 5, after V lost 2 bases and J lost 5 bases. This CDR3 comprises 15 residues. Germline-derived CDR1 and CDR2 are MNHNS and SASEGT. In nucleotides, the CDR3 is TGTGCCAGCAGTGAACAGGGGACAGCAAATGAAAAACTGTTTTTT. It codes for CASSEQGTANEKLFF.

DNA for the CDR3: TGTGCCAGCAGCCCTCGCGAGACAGCCACCTACGAGCAGTACTTC. Its translation: CASSPRETATYEQYF. J is TRBJ2-7 and V is TRBV7-8; weak D call: TRBD1 (5 bases). V was shortened by 5 bases and J by 2 bases, with 16 bases between the two germline ends. CDR1 is SGHVS and CDR2 is FQNEAQ in the germline V gene. This CDR3 comprises 15 residues.

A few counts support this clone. The CDR3 loop is CASSERLALTTQYF. CDR3 in DNA: TGTGCCAGCAGTGAACGTCTTGCCCTAACGACGCAGTACTTC. V gene TRBV6-1 combines with J gene TRBJ2-7; D is undetermined. The ends were cut back, 2 bases at V and 9 bases at J, with 17 bases in the middle. The CDR3 totals 14 residues. Germline values: CDR1 MNHNS, CDR2 SASEGT.

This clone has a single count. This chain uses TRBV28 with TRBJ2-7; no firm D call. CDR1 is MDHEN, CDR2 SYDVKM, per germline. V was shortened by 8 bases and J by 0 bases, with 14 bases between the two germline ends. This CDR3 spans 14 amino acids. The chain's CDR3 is CASVEALSSYEQYF. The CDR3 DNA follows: TGTGCCAGCGTTGAAGCGCTAAGCTCCTACGAGCAGTACTTC.

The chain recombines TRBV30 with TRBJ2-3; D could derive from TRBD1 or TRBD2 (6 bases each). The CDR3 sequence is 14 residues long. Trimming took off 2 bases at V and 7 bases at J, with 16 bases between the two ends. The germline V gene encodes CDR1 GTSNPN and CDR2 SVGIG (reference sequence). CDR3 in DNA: TGTGCCTGGAGTCGGGCGGGAAGGGGGAATACGCAGTATTTT. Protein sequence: CAWSRAGRGNTQYF.

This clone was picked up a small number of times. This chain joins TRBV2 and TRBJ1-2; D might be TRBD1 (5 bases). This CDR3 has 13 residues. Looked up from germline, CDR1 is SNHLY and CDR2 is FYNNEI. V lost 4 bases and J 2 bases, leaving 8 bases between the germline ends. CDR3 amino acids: CASSADRNYGYTF. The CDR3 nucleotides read TGTGCCAGCAGTGCCGACAGAAACTATGGCTACACCTTC.

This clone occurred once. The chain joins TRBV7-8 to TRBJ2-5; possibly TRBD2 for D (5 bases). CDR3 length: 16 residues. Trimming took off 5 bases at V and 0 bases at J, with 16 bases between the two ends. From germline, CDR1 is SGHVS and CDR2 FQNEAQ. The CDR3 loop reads CASSRPSGPYQETQYF. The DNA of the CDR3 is TGTGCCAGCAGCCGCCCGAGCGGACCGTACCAAGAGACCCAGTACTTC.

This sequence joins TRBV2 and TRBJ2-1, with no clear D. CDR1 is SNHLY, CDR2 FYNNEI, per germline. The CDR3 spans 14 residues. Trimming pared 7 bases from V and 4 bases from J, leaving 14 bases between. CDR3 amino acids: CASTISPEYNEQFF. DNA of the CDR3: TGTGCCAGCACCATCTCGCCAGAATACAATGAGCAGTTCTTC.

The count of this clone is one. In nucleotides, the CDR3 is TGTGCCAGCGCAGGGAGTTATAGCAATCAGCCCCAGCATTTT. Translation: CASAGSYSNQPQHF. The J gene is TRBJ1-5, the V gene TRBV2; the D gene is possibly TRBD1 (5 bases). The CDR3 sequence is 14 residues long. Trimming removed 8 bases at V and 0 bases at J, with 11 bases between. Germline CDR1 and CDR2: SNHLY and FYNNEI.

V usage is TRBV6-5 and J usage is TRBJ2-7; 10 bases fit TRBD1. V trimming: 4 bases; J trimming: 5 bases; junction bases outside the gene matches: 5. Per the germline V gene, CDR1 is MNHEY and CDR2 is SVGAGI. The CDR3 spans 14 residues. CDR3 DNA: TGTGCCAGCAGTTCGGGACAGGGGACCCACGAGCAGTACTTC. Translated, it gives CASSSGQGTHEQYF.

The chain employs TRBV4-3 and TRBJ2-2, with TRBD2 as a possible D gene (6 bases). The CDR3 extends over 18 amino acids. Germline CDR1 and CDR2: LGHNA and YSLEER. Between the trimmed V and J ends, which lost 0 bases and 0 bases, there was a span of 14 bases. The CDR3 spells CASSQEGWGEANTGELFF. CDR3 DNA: TGCGCCAGCAGCCAAGAAGGTTGGGGGGAAGCGAACACCGGGGAGCTGTTTTTT.